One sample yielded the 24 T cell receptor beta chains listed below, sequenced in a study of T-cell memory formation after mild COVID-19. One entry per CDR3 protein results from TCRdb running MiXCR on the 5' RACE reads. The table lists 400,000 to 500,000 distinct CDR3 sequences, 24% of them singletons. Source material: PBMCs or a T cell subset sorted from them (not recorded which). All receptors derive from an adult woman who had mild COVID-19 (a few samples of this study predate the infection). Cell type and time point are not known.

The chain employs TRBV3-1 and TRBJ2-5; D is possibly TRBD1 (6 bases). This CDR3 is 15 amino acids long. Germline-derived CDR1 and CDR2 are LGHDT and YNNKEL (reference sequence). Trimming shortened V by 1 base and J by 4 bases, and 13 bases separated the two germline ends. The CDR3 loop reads CASSQGGQVAETQYF. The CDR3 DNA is TGTGCCAGCAGCCAAGGGGGACAAGTTGCAGAGACCCAGTACTTC.

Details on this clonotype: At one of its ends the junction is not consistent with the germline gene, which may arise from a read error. Here the CDR3 DNA reads TGTTCCAGCAGTTACCTCATTGGGCTGCCGAACTCCTACGAGCAGTACTTC. Translation gives CSSSYLIGLPNSYEQYF. V and J are TRBV6-2 or TRBV6-3 and TRBJ2-7; D is ambiguous. This CDR3 is 17 amino acids long. Germline CDR1 and CDR2: MNHEY and SVGEGT.

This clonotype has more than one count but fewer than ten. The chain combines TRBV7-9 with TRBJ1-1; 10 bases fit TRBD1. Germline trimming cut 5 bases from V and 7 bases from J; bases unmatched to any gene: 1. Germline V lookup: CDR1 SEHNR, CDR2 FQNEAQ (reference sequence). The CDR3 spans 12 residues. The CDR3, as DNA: TGTGCCAGCAGCGGGACAGGGGATGAAGCTTTCTTT. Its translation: CASSGTGDEAFF.

CDR3 sequence (DNA): TGCAGTGCTAGCCCCAGAGGTGATGAGCAGTTCTTC. Translating gives CSASPRGDEQFF. This rearrangement joins TRBV20-1 to TRBJ2-1; D unclear. Germline values: CDR1 DFQATT, CDR2 SNEGSKA (reference sequence). The CDR3 spans 12 residues. The ends were cut back, 3 bases at V and 8 bases at J, with 11 bases in the middle.

CDR3 nucleotides: TGTGCCAGCAGCCCTCCGAAGGGGGACACTGAAGCTTTCTTT. Its translation: CASSPPKGDTEAFF. V and J are TRBV5-5 and TRBJ1-1; D is perhaps TRBD1 (6 bases). The V gene lost 4 bases and the J gene lost 3 bases, with 13 bases spanning the gap. The CDR3 extends over 14 amino acids. Germline loops: CDR1 SGHKS, CDR2 YYEKEE (reference sequence).

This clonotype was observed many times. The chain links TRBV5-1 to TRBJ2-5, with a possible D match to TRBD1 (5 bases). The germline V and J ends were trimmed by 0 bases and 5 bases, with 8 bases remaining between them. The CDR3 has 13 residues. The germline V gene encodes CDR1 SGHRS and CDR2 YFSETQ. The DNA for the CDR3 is TGCGCCAGCAGCTTGGCGGCAGGGGAGACCCAGTACTTC. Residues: CASSLAAGETQYF. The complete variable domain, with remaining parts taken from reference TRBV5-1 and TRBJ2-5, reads KAGVTQTPRYLIKTRGQQVTLSCSPISGHRSVSWYQQTPGQGLQFLFEYFSETQRNKGNFPGRFSGRQFSNSRSEMNVSTLELGDSALYLCASSLAAGETQYFGPGTRLLVL.

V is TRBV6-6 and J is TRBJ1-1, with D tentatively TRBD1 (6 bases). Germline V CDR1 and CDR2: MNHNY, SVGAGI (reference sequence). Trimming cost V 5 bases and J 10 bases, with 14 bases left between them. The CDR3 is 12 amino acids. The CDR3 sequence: CASSTTGAGAFF. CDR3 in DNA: TGTGCCAGCAGTACGACGGGGGCTGGAGCTTTCTTT.

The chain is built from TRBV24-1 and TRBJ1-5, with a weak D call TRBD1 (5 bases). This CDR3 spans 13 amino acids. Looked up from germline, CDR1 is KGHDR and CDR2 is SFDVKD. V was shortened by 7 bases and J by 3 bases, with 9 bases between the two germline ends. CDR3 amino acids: CATSRDPNQPQHF. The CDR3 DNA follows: TGTGCCACCAGCAGGGACCCCAATCAGCCCCAGCATTTT.

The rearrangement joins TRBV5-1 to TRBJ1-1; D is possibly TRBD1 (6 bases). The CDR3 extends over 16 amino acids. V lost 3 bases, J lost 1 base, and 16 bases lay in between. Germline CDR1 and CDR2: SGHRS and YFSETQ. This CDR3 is CASSYYPGQSNTEAFF. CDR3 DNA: TGCGCCAGCAGCTACTATCCCGGACAGTCGAACACTGAAGCTTTCTTT. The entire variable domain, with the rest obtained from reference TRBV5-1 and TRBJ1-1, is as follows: KAGVTQTPRYLIKTRGQQVTLSCSPISGHRSVSWYQQTPGQGLQFLFEYFSETQRNKGNFPGRFSGRQFSNSRSEMNVSTLELGDSALYLCASSYYPGQSNTEAFFGQGTRLTVV.

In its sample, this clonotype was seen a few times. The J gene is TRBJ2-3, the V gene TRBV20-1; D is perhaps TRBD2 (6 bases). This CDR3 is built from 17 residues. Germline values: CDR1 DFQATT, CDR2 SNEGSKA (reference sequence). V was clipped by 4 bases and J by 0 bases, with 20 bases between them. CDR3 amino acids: CSATGTSPNSSTDTQYF. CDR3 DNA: TGCAGTGCTACCGGGACTTCTCCCAATTCTAGCACAGATACGCAGTATTTT.

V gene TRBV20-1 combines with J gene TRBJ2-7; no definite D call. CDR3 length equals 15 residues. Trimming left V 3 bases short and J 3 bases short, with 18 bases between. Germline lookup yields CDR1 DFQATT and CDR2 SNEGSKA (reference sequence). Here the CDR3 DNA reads TGCAGTGCTAGCCCCCTTGGCGGAAACAACTACGAGCAGTACTTC. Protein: CSASPLGGNNYEQYF.

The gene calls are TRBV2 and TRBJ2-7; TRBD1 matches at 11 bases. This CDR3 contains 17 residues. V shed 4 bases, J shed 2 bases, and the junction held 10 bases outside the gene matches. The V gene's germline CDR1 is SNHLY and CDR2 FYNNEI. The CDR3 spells CASSGRDRGFPPYEQYF. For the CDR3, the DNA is TGTGCCAGCAGTGGCCGGGACAGGGGGTTCCCCCCCTACGAGCAGTACTTC.

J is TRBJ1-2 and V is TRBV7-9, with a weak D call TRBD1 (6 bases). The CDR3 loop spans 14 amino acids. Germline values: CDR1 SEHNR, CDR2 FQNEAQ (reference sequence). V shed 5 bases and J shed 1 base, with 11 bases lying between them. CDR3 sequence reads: CASSQGGGNYGYTF. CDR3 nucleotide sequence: TGTGCCAGCAGCCAAGGAGGGGGTAACTATGGCTACACCTTC. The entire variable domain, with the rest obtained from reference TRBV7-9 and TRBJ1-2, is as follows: DTGVSQNPRHKITKRGQNVTFRCDPISEHNRLYWYRQTLGQGPEFLTYFQNEAQLEKSRLLSDRFSAERPKGSFSTLEIQRTEQGDSAMYLCASSQGGGNYGYTFGSGTRLTVV.

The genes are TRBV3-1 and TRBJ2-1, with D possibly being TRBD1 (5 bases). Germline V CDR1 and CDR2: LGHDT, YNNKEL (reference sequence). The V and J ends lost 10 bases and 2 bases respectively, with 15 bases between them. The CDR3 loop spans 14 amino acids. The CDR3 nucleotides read TGTGCCACCCCGGGCAGGGTAACCTACAATGAGCAGTTCTTC. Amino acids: CATPGRVTYNEQFF.

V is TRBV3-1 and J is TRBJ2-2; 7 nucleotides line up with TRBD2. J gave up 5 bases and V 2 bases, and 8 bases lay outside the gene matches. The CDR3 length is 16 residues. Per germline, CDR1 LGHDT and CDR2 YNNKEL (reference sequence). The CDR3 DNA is TGTGCCAGCAGCCAACGAATTGTGGGGGGGACCGGGGAGCTGTTTTTT. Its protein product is CASSQRIVGGTGELFF.

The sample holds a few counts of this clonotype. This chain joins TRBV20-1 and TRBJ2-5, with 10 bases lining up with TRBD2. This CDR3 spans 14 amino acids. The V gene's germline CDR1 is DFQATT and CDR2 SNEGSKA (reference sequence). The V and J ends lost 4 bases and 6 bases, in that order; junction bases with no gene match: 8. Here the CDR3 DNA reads TGCAGTGCTAAGCCTAGCGGGAGTAAAAAGACCCAGTACTTC. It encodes CSAKPSGSKKTQYF.

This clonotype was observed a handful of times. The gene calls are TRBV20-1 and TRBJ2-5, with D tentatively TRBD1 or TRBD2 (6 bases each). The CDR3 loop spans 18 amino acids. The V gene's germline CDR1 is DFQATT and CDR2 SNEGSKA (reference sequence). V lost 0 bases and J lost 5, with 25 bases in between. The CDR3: CSARDRARSGADGETQYF. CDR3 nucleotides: TGCAGTGCTAGAGATCGAGCTAGGTCGGGGGCTGATGGGGAGACCCAGTACTTC.

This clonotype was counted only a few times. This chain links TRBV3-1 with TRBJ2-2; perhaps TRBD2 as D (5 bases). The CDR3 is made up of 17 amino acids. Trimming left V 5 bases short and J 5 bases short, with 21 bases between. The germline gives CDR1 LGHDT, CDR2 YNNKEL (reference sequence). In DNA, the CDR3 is TGTGCCAGCAGCTCGACTTTACTAGTTGTCGGGACCGGGGAGCTGTTTTTT. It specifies CASSSTLLVVGTGELFF.

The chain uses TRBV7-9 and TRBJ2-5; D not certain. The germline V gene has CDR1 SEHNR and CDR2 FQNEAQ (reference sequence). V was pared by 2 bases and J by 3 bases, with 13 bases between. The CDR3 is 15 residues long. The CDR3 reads CASSLKGRSEETQYF. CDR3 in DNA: TGTGCCAGCAGCTTAAAGGGTCGGAGTGAAGAGACCCAGTACTTC.

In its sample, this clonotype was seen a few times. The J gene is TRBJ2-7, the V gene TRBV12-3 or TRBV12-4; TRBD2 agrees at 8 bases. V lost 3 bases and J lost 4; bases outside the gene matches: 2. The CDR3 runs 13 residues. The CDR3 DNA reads TGTGCCAGCAGTTTGGCTAGCGGGTACGAGCAGTACTTC. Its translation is CASSLASGYEQYF.

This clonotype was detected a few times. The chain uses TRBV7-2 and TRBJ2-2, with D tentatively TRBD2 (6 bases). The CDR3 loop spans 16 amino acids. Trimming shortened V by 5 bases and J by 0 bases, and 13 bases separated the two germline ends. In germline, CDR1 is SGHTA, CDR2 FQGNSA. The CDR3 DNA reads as TGTGCCAGCAGCGGATGGGGACTTCCGAACACCGGGGAGCTGTTTTTT. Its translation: CASSGWGLPNTGELFF.

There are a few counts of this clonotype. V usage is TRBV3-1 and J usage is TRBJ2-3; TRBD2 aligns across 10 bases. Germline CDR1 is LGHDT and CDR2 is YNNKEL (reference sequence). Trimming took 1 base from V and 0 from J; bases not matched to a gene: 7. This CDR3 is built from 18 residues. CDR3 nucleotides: TGTGCCAGCAGCCAAGGGACTAGCGGAGACTCTAGCACAGATACGCAGTATTTT. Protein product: CASSQGTSGDSSTDTQYF.

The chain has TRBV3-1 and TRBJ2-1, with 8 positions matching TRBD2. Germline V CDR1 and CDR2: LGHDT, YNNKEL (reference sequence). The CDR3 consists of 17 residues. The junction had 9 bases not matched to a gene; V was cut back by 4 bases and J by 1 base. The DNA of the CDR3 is TGTGCCAGCAGCCTCGGGAGGGCAGGGATATCCTACAATGAGCAGTTCTTC. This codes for CASSLGRAGISYNEQFF.

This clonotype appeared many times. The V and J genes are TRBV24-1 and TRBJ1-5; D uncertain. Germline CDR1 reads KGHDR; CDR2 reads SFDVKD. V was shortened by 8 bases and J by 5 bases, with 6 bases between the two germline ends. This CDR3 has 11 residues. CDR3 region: CATTGYQPQHF. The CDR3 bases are TGTGCCACCACCGGGTATCAGCCCCAGCATTTT.